This T cell receptor (beta chain) was sequenced for a study of blood T cells in healthy people across ages. Study-wide results and caveats: The recorded TCR beta diversity per million T cells decreased in a roughly linear manner with age. Long-lived and aged donors differed, with more naive CD4+ cells and higher diversity in the long-lived.

Using a J-beta primer mix together with a sample-barcoded 5' primer, a second PCR was run for about 7 to 12 cycles. MiXCR was run by TCRdb on the 5' RACE reads, yielding one entry per CDR3 protein. Among hundreds of thousands of distinct CDR3 sequences listed, roughly 56% were seen once. Germline loops: CDR1 MNHEY, CDR2 SVGEGT. The CDR3 is made up of 17 amino acids. Trimming removed 2 bases from V and 2 bases from J; junction bases left unmatched: 10. PBMCs, at least 6 million per sample, were isolated. Worth noting for this clonotype: What it binds is not known.

Sample: blood. The clonotype originates from a man in his forties in good health. V usage is TRBV6-2 or TRBV6-3 and J usage is TRBJ2-3, with 7 bases matching TRBD1. The CDR3, as DNA: TGTGCCAGCAGTTACCCGGGACAGTTTATCAACACAGATACGCAGTATTTT. The encoded protein is CASSYPGQFINTDTQYF.